These 7 T cell receptor beta chains share one sample of origin, sequenced in a study of shared clonotypes between healthy human individuals. In the naive CD8 group, cells lacked CD45RO and were positively selected for CCR7, so terminally differentiated effector memory CD45RA+ cells were left out. The method was immunoSEQ multiplex PCR; TCRdb's version includes in-frame clones alone and lacks a portion of them. The table lists under 600,000 clones, 95% to 98% of them singletons. The sample comprised naive CD8+ T cells sorted from blood. Receptor source: a man aged 25-45 years in good health.

The CDR3 sequence: CASSMAGPSKYEQYF. The CDR3 bases are TGTGCCAGTAGTATGGCGGGACCTTCTAAGTACGAGCAGTACTTC. The V gene is TRBV19, the J gene TRBJ2-7; maybe TRBD2 (6 bases). In germline, CDR1 is LNHDA, CDR2 SQIVND (reference sequence). The CDR3 length is 15 residues. V lost 3 bases to trimming and J lost 4 bases, with 16 bases between them. The complete variable domain, with remaining parts taken from reference TRBV19 and TRBJ2-7, reads DGGITQSPKYLFRKEGQNVTLSCEQNLNHDAMYWYRQDPGQGLRLIYYSQIVNDFQKGDIAEGYSVSREKKESFPLTVTSAQKNPTAFYLCASSMAGPSKYEQYFGPGTRLTVT.

CDR3 DNA: TGTGCCAGCAGCTTAGTAATAGTTAGCGGGAGGGCCGCCCATAACAATGAGCAGTTCTTC. It specifies CASSLVIVSGRAAHNNEQFF. The rearrangement links TRBV7-8 to TRBJ2-1; 11 bases align to TRBD2. This CDR3 region has 20 residues. In germline, CDR1 is SGHVS, CDR2 FQNEAQ. Germline trimming cut 1 base from V and 5 bases from J; bases unmatched to any gene: 16. Using reference TRBV7-8 and TRBJ2-1 for the parts outside the CDR3, the full variable domain is GAGVSQSPRYKVAKRGQDVALRCDPISGHVSLFWYQQALGQGPEFLTYFQNEAQLDKSGLPSDRFFAERPEGSVSTLKIQRTQQEDSAVYLCASSLVIVSGRAAHNNEQFFGPGTRLTVL.

V gene TRBV14 combines with J gene TRBJ2-2; the match to TRBD2 covers 8 bases. In germline, CDR1 is SGHDN, CDR2 FVKESK. The CDR3 length is 14 residues. V shed 7 bases and J 7 bases; nucleotides not matched to a gene: 8. CDR3 sequence reads: CASMKREYGGELFF. The CDR3 DNA sequence: TGTGCCAGCATGAAGCGGGAGTATGGCGGGGAGCTGTTTTTT.

The CDR3 here is CASSEVRAANYGYTF. The DNA for the CDR3 is TGTGCCAGCAGTGAAGTTCGGGCGGCCAACTATGGCTACACCTTC. The chain joins TRBV6-1 to TRBJ1-2, with unresolved D. Germline V gives CDR1 MNHNS, CDR2 SASEGT. Trimming removed 1 base at V and 2 bases at J, with 11 bases between. This CDR3 is 15 amino acids long.

The table lists this clone with a count of one. The rearrangement joins TRBV29-1 to TRBJ2-7, with a weak D call TRBD1 (6 bases). This CDR3 region has 15 residues. Germline V gene lookup returns CDR1 SQVTM and CDR2 ANQGSEA. Trimming removed 5 bases from V and 0 bases from J, with 17 bases in between. The DNA for the CDR3 is TGCAGCGTTTTTGCGCCGACAGGCAGCTCCTACGAGCAGTACTTC. It codes for CSVFAPTGSSYEQYF.

J is TRBJ2-7 and V is TRBV29-1; D gene unclear. The CDR3 is made up of 13 amino acids. V shed 1 base and J shed 4 bases, with 11 bases lying between them. Germline CDR1 SQVTM, CDR2 ANQGSEA. The CDR3 nucleotides read TGCAGCGTTGAAGGGTCGGGCAGGTACGAGCAGTACTTC. Amino acid sequence: CSVEGSGRYEQYF.

The chain carries TRBV5-4 and TRBJ2-7, with D unresolved. Between the trimmed V and J ends, which lost 4 bases and 0 bases, there was a span of 14 bases. This CDR3 region has 15 residues. Germline values: CDR1 SGHNT, CDR2 YYREEE (reference sequence). The CDR3: CASSPSTAFSYEQYF. The CDR3 DNA is TGTGCCAGCAGCCCCTCAACAGCGTTCTCCTACGAGCAGTACTTC.